The 32 T cell receptor beta chains below come from one sample, sequenced in a study of identical twins. Using its own MiXCR run on the 5' RACE reads, TCRdb lists one record per CDR3 protein. The sample carries 550,000 to 800,000 distinct CDR3 sequences, 7% to 7.5% recorded once. These sequences were also reported in another study, on yellow fever vaccine responses in identical twins.

Sequenced material: PBMCs. All receptors come from a woman aged 18-35 years in good health.

The genes are TRBV20-1 and TRBJ1-1, with 8 bases identical to TRBD1. With V trimmed by 4 bases and J by 0 bases, 13 bases remained unmatched. Germline V gene lookup returns CDR1 DFQATT and CDR2 SNEGSKA (reference sequence). There are 17 residues in the CDR3. For the CDR3, the DNA is TGCAGTGCTACACTCTACAGGGGGTGGATGATGAACACTGAAGCTTTCTTT. Its protein is CSATLYRGWMMNTEAFF.

This sequence joins TRBV29-1 and TRBJ2-5, with TRBD2 matching over 7 bases. The germline gives CDR1 SQVTM, CDR2 ANQGSEA. Unmatched junction bases numbered 7, after V lost 0 bases and J lost 9 bases. The CDR3 contains 13 residues. In DNA form, the CDR3 reads TGCAGCGTTGAAGATGGGGCTCGGGGGGCCCAGTACTTC. Protein: CSVEDGARGAQYF.

This clonotype was seen at least ten times. The chain is built from TRBV7-2 and TRBJ2-1; 7 nucleotides match TRBD2. V shed 5 bases and J 0 bases; nucleotides not matched to a gene: 4. CDR3 length equals 15 residues. Looked up from germline, CDR1 is SGHTA and CDR2 is FQGNSA. CDR3 protein: CASSPSGTSYNEQFF. CDR3 DNA: TGTGCCAGCAGCCCAAGCGGGACCTCCTACAATGAGCAGTTCTTC.

This clonotype was counted only a few times. V and J are TRBV7-6 and TRBJ2-1; a possible D gene is TRBD2 (7 bases). V shed 5 bases and J shed 6 bases, with 20 bases lying between them. The CDR3 runs to 16 residues. Germline V CDR1 and CDR2: SGHVS, FNYEAQ. This CDR3 is CASSPLGGPWGNEQFF. In nucleotides, the CDR3 is TGTGCCAGCAGCCCCTTGGGGGGGCCCTGGGGCAATGAGCAGTTCTTC.

This clonotype was seen a handful of times. V usage is TRBV12-3 or TRBV12-4 and J usage is TRBJ2-2; 9 bases line up with TRBD2. The CDR3 is 15 residues long. The ends lost 6 bases at V and 5 bases at J; junction bases unmatched: 7. CDR3 protein: CASSHSGGGTGELFF. The CDR3 bases are TGTGCCAGCAGCCATAGCGGGGGAGGGACCGGGGAGCTGTTTTTT.

The chain couples TRBV29-1 to TRBJ2-5; a weak D match, TRBD1 (6 bases). Trimming pared 4 bases from V and 5 bases from J, leaving 17 bases between. Per the germline V gene, CDR1 is SQVTM and CDR2 is ANQGSEA. The CDR3 contains 14 residues. CDR3 DNA sequence: TGCAGCGTTGGGGGGCTATCCTTCGGGGAGACCCAGTACTTC. It codes for CSVGGLSFGETQYF.

The rearrangement links TRBV13 to TRBJ1-4; no reliable D call. The CDR3 is 13 amino acids. V lost 5 bases, J lost 7 bases, and 11 bases lay in between. Per the germline V gene, CDR1 is PRHDT and CDR2 is FYEKMQ (reference sequence). Written as DNA, the CDR3 is TGTGCCAGCAGCACTAGGATAGGTGAAAAACTGTTTTTT. Translated, it gives CASSTRIGEKLFF. Filled out from reference TRBV13 and TRBJ1-4, the complete variable domain reads AAGVIQSPRHLIKEKRETATLKCYPIPRHDTVYWYQQGPGQDPQFLISFYEKMQSDKGSIPDRFSAQQFSDYHSELNMSSLELGDSALYFCASSTRIGEKLFFGSGTQLSVL.

This clonotype was detected ten times or more. The chain employs TRBV5-1 and TRBJ2-1; 14 bases match TRBD2. After removal of 3 bases from V and 3 bases from J, the junction contained 8 bases not matched to a gene. The CDR3 covers 18 residues. Germline loops: CDR1 SGHRS, CDR2 YFSETQ. CDR3: CASSSEGTSGGVYNEQFF. The CDR3 nucleotides are TGCGCCAGCAGCTCGGAGGGGACTAGCGGGGGAGTCTACAATGAGCAGTTCTTC. Full variable domain (missing parts from reference TRBV5-1 and TRBJ2-1): KAGVTQTPRYLIKTRGQQVTLSCSPISGHRSVSWYQQTPGQGLQFLFEYFSETQRNKGNFPGRFSGRQFSNSRSEMNVSTLELGDSALYLCASSSEGTSGGVYNEQFFGPGTRLTVL.

This clonotype was recorded a few times. This sequence joins TRBV11-3 and TRBJ2-5; TRBD2 matches at 9 bases. The CDR3 sequence is 17 residues long. V shed 6 bases and J 5 bases; nucleotides not matched to a gene: 16. From germline, CDR1 is SGHNT and CDR2 YENEEA. CDR3: CASRLSLAGILEETQYF. Written as DNA, the CDR3 is TGTGCCAGCAGGCTGTCGCTAGCGGGGATTTTAGAGGAGACCCAGTACTTC.

This chain links TRBV27 with TRBJ2-2, with 13 bases aligning to TRBD2. This CDR3 is built from 17 residues. Germline V gene sequence: CDR1 MNHEY, CDR2 SMNVEV (reference sequence). The V gene end was trimmed by 5 bases and the J gene end by 6 bases; junction bases not matched to a gene: 9. The CDR3 region has the DNA TGTGCCAGCAGTCCTTACGAGGGACTAGCGGGGTCCGGGGAGCTGTTTTTT. This encodes CASSPYEGLAGSGELFF.

This clonotype was seen many times. The chain uses TRBV5-1 and TRBJ2-2, with D possibly TRBD2 on 5 matching bases. Per the germline V gene, CDR1 is SGHRS and CDR2 is YFSETQ. This CDR3 contains 14 residues. Trimming took off 4 bases at V and 8 bases at J, with 15 bases between the two ends. The CDR3 DNA reads as TGCGCCAGCAGCCCTGGGAGCCTTCAAGGGGAGCTGTTTTTT. This codes for CASSPGSLQGELFF.

This clonotype was observed a few times. Here the CDR3 reads CASRPGTEHYNEQFF. CDR3 coding DNA: TGTGCCAGCAGACCCGGGACAGAGCACTACAATGAGCAGTTCTTC. The V call is TRBV3-1, the J call TRBJ2-1, with 7 bases lining up with TRBD1. Germline assignment: CDR1 LGHDT and CDR2 YNNKEL (reference sequence). V trimming: 6 bases; J trimming: 3 bases; junction bases outside the gene matches: 8. This CDR3 is built from 15 residues.

There are a few counts of this clonotype. The CDR3 nucleotides read TGCAGTGCTAGAGAGTATAGCGGGACTTACAATGAGCAGTTCTTC. Translating it yields CSAREYSGTYNEQFF. The rearrangement links TRBV20-1 to TRBJ2-1; 8 positions agree with TRBD2. Unmatched junction bases numbered 5, after V lost 0 bases and J lost 4 bases. From germline, CDR1 is DFQATT and CDR2 SNEGSKA (reference sequence). CDR3 length equals 15 residues.

This clonotype was counted only a few times. The gene calls are TRBV18 and TRBJ2-6; D gene ambiguous. The V end lost 2 bases, the J end lost 2 bases, and 22 bases lay between the germline ends. CDR3 length: 20 amino acids. Germline-derived CDR1 and CDR2 are KGHSH and LQKENI. Written as DNA, the CDR3 is TGTGCCAGCTCACCATATGTGGCCTCCGGGCAAGCCGCTGGGGCCAACGTCCTGACTTTC. Residues: CASSPYVASGQAAGANVLTF.

The chain uses TRBV24-1 and TRBJ2-7, with 9 bases aligning to TRBD1. After removal of 2 bases from V and 2 bases from J, the junction contained 9 bases not matched to a gene. The CDR3 is 17 residues long. Germline values: CDR1 KGHDR, CDR2 SFDVKD. The CDR3 loop reads CATSDSSTGGSPYEQYF. The DNA of the CDR3 is TGTGCCACCAGTGATTCCTCGACAGGGGGTTCCCCCTACGAGCAGTACTTC.

The sample holds a few counts of this clonotype. This chain joins TRBV6-1 and TRBJ2-6; 9 positions match TRBD1. CDR1 and CDR2 (germline): MNHNS, SASEGT. V lost 8 bases to trimming and J lost 1 base; unmatched junction nucleotides: 3. This CDR3 spans 15 amino acids. The CDR3 loop reads CASGGQGSGANVLTF. As DNA, the CDR3 is TGTGCCAGCGGCGGACAGGGGTCTGGGGCCAACGTCCTGACTTTC.

This clonotype was counted many times. This chain joins TRBV6-5 and TRBJ1-1; tentatively, D is TRBD1 (5 bases). The germline V and J ends were trimmed by 0 bases and 6 bases, with 11 bases remaining between them. In germline, CDR1 is MNHEY, CDR2 SVGAGI. CDR3 length: 14 residues. As DNA, the CDR3 is TGTGCCAGCAGTTACTCGGGACCTTGGGCTGAAGCTTTCTTT. Protein: CASSYSGPWAEAFF.

The table lists this clonotype with a few counts. The genes are TRBV2 and TRBJ2-3; TRBD2 agrees at 10 bases. Germline CDR1 SNHLY, CDR2 FYNNEI. V shed 6 bases, J shed 2 bases, and the junction held 5 bases outside the gene matches. The CDR3 length is 15 residues. The CDR3 DNA is TGTGCCAGCAGACTAGCGGGACTTCCCACAGATACGCAGTATTTT. Protein sequence: CASRLAGLPTDTQYF.

This clonotype was counted ten times or more. The chain recombines TRBV28 with TRBJ2-5; D gene uncertain. CDR3 size: 17 residues. V was clipped by 5 bases and J by 1 base, with 20 bases between them. CDR1 is MDHEN, CDR2 SYDVKM, per germline. Here the CDR3 reads CASSPLGPSKRQETQYF. The DNA for the CDR3 is TGTGCCAGCAGTCCGTTAGGTCCATCAAAGCGCCAAGAGACCCAGTACTTC. The full variable domain, rest sourced from reference TRBV28 and TRBJ2-5, is DVKVTQSSRYLVKRTGEKVFLECVQDMDHENMFWYRQDPGLGLRLIYFSYDVKMKEKGDIPEGYSVSREKKERFSLILESASTNQTSMYLCASSPLGPSKRQETQYFGPGTRLLVL.

The rearrangement joins TRBV10-3 to TRBJ1-3; D uncertain. CDR3 length: 13 amino acids. Trimming cost V 0 bases and J 4 bases, with 4 bases left between them. Germline V gene lookup returns CDR1 ENHRY and CDR2 SYGVKD. CDR3 residues: CAISESPGNTIYF. CDR3 sequence (DNA): TGTGCCATCAGTGAGTCCCCGGGAAACACCATATATTTT.

The chain carries TRBV10-2 and TRBJ1-6; 7 bases are shared with TRBD1. The germline gives CDR1 WSHSY, CDR2 SAAADI. This CDR3 has 13 amino acids. With 8 bases clipped from V and 4 bases from J, the junction kept 2 bases outside the gene matches. In DNA form, the CDR3 reads TGCGCCAGCCAGGGACAGTATAATTCACCCCTCCACTTT. Amino acids: CASQGQYNSPLHF.

This CDR3 reads CSAEGGIWTTDLSYEQYF. For the CDR3, the DNA is TGCAGTGCTGAGGGGGGTATATGGACTACCGACCTCTCCTACGAGCAGTACTTC. The gene calls are TRBV20-1 and TRBJ2-7, with D perhaps TRBD1 or TRBD2 (6 bases each). This CDR3 has 18 residues. V dropped 5 bases and J dropped 0 bases, with 26 bases sitting between them. Germline V gene sequence: CDR1 DFQATT, CDR2 SNEGSKA (reference sequence).

This clonotype has only a few counts. This chain links TRBV4-1 with TRBJ2-1; D not certain. The CDR3 spans 14 residues. Germline V gives CDR1 MGHRA, CDR2 YSYEKL. The V and J ends lost 1 base and 4 bases respectively, with 8 bases between them. The CDR3 DNA sequence: TGCGCCAGCAGCCAAGGCGCTGTTTACAATGAGCAGTTCTTC. Its protein product is CASSQGAVYNEQFF.

This clonotype showed up just a few times. This chain connects TRBV28 to TRBJ2-5; D call uncertain. V lost 1 base and J lost 5, with 14 bases in between. Looked up from germline, CDR1 is MDHEN and CDR2 is SYDVKM. The CDR3 loop spans 15 amino acids. As DNA, the CDR3 is TGTGCCAGCAGTTTATTAGGGAAGAGGTGGGAGACCCAGTACTTC. Its translation: CASSLLGKRWETQYF.

Many counts were recorded for this clonotype. V usage is TRBV5-1 and J usage is TRBJ2-1, with 10 nucleotides matching TRBD2. Trimming took 4 bases from V and 7 from J; bases not matched to a gene: 11. The CDR3 loop spans 16 amino acids. Germline assignment: CDR1 SGHRS and CDR2 YFSETQ. The CDR3 sequence: CASSQTSGGALNEQFF. The CDR3 bases are TGCGCCAGCAGCCAAACCAGCGGGGGGGCTTTGAATGAGCAGTTCTTC.

This clonotype showed up just a few times. The chain couples TRBV14 to TRBJ1-6; no reliable D call. The CDR3 loop spans 15 amino acids. V was cut by 4 bases and J by 7 bases, with 14 bases left in between. Germline-derived CDR1 and CDR2 are SGHDN and FVKESK. The CDR3 reads CASSPWTAPNSPLHF. Here the CDR3 DNA reads TGTGCCAGCAGCCCCTGGACGGCGCCAAATTCACCCCTCCACTTT.

This clonotype was observed at least ten times. V is TRBV12-3 or TRBV12-4 and J is TRBJ2-1, with 9 nucleotides matching TRBD1. V lost 3 bases and J lost 7; bases outside the gene matches: 7. The CDR3 sequence is 15 residues long. Here the CDR3 DNA reads TGTGCCAGCAGTTTTTCGGGACAGGGTAATAATGAGCAGTTCTTC. Protein sequence: CASSFSGQGNNEQFF.

The V gene is TRBV29-1, the J gene TRBJ2-7; 7 bases map to TRBD1. The CDR3 is made up of 14 amino acids. The V gene's germline CDR1 is SQVTM and CDR2 ANQGSEA. Trimming removed 0 bases from V and 2 bases from J; junction bases left unmatched: 4. DNA for the CDR3: TGCAGCGTTGAAGATACACAGGGGACCTACGAGCAGTACTTC. Its protein product is CSVEDTQGTYEQYF.

CDR3 sequence: CASSHTTGTNYGYTF. DNA of the CDR3: TGTGCCAGCAGCCATACGACAGGCACTAACTATGGCTACACCTTC. The chain combines TRBV3-1 with TRBJ1-2, with a tentative D call TRBD1 (6 bases). V lost 3 bases to trimming and J lost 0 bases, with 11 bases between them. The V gene's germline CDR1 is LGHDT and CDR2 YNNKEL (reference sequence). The CDR3 sequence is 15 residues long.

The rearrangement uses TRBV6-1 and TRBJ2-7; D possibly corresponds to TRBD1 (5 bases). This CDR3 region has 14 residues. Per germline, CDR1 MNHNS and CDR2 SASEGT. The germline V and J ends were trimmed by 6 bases and 0 bases, with 12 bases remaining between them. CDR3 DNA sequence: TGTGCCAGCAGGGGCCCGACAGCCTCCTACGAGCAGTACGTC. It codes for CASRGPTASYEQYV.

This clonotype was seen a handful of times. The chain has TRBV7-9 and TRBJ2-7, with D unresolved. Germline assignment: CDR1 SEHNR and CDR2 FQNEAQ (reference sequence). The CDR3 is 11 residues long. Trimming stripped 5 bases from V and 9 bases from J, with 11 bases between. This chain's CDR3 is CASSPNRRQYF. CDR3 coding DNA: TGTGCCAGCAGCCCGAACAGACGGCAGTACTTC.

As to this clonotype: One junction end disagrees with the germline gene, perhaps due to a read error. The chain carries TRBV28 and TRBJ2-1; 7 bases line up with TRBD1. The CDR3 runs to 14 residues. Germline CDR1 and CDR2: MDHEN and SYDVKM. The chain's CDR3 is CASSLWDSNNEQFF. Written as DNA, the CDR3 is TGTGCCAGCAGTCTATGGGACAGCAACAATGAGCAGTTCTTC.